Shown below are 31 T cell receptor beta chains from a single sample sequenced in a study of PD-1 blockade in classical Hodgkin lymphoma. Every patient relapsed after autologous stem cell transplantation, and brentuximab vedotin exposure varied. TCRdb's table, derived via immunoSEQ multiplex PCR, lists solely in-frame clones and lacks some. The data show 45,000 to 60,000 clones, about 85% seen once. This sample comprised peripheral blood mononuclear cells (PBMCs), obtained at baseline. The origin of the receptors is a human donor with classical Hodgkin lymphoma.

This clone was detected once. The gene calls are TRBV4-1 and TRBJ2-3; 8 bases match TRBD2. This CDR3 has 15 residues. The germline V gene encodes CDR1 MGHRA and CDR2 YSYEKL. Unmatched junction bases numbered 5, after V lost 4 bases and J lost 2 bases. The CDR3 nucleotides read TGCGCCAGCAGCCTGCGGGGGGATGACACAGATACGCAGTATTTT. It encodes CASSLRGDDTDTQYF.

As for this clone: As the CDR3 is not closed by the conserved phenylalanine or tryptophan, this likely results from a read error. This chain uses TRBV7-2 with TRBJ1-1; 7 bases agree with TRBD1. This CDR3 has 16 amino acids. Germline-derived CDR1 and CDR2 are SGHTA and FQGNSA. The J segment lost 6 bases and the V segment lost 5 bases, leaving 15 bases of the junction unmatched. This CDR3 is CASSPPLQGVVPEAFL. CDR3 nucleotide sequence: TGTGCCAGCAGCCCTCCCCTGCAGGGGGTAGTTCCTGAAGCTTTCCTT.

CDR3 in DNA: TGTGCCAGCAGTTACTCGAAACAGCTAGCCTACGAGCAGTACTTC. This codes for CASSYSKQLAYEQYF. This chain connects TRBV6-5 to TRBJ2-7; no definite D call. Trimming removed 0 bases at V and 2 bases at J, with 11 bases between. This CDR3 region has 15 residues. CDR1 MNHEY and CDR2 SVGAGI come from the germline V gene.

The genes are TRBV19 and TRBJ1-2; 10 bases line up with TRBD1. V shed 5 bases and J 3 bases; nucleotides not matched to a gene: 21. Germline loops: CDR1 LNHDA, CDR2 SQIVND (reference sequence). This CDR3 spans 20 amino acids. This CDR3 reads CASSLRFRGQGILRYYGYTF. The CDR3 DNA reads TGTGCCAGTAGTCTCCGATTTCGGGGACAGGGGATTCTGCGATACTATGGCTACACCTTC.

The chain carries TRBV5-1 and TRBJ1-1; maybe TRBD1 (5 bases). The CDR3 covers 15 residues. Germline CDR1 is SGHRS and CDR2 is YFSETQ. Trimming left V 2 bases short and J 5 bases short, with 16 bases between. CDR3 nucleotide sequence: TGCGCCAGCAGCTTCCTCTCCCAGGGTGAGACTGAAGCTTTCTTT. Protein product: CASSFLSQGETEAFF.

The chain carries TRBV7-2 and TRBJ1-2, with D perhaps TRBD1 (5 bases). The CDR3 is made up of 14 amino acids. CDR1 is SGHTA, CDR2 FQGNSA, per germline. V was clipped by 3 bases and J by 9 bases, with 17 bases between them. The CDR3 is CASSFRRDSGSYTF. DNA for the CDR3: TGTGCCAGCAGCTTCCGCCGGGACTCGGGTAGCTACACCTTC.

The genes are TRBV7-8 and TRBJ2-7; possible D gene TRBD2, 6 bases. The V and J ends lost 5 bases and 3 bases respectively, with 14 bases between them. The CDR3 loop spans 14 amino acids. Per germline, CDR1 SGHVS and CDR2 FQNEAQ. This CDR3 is CASSPDGGVYEQYF. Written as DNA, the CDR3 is TGTGCCAGCAGCCCTGATGGAGGGGTCTACGAGCAGTACTTC. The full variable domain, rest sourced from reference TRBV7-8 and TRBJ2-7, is GAGVSQSPRYKVAKRGQDVALRCDPISGHVSLFWYQQALGQGPEFLTYFQNEAQLDKSGLPSDRFFAERPEGSVSTLKIQRTQQEDSAVYLCASSPDGGVYEQYFGPGTRLTVT.

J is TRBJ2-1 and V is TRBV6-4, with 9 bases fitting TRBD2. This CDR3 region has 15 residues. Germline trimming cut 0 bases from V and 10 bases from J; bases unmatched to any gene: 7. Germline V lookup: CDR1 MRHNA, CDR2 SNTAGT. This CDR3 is CASSDSGTSRTEQFF. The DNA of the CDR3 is TGTGCCAGCAGTGACTCCGGGACTAGCCGTACCGAGCAGTTCTTC.

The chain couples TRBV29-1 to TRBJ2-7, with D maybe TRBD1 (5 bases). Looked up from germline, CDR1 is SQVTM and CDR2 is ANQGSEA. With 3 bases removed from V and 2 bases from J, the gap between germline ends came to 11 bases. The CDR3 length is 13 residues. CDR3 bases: TGCAGCGTTGAGACAGCTCGAACCTACGAGCAGTACTTC. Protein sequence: CSVETARTYEQYF.

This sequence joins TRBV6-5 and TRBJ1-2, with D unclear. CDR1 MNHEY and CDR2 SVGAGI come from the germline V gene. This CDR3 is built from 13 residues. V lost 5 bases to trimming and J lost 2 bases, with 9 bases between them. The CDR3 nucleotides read TGTGCCAGCAGTGCCACAGTAAACTATGGCTACACCTTC. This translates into CASSATVNYGYTF.

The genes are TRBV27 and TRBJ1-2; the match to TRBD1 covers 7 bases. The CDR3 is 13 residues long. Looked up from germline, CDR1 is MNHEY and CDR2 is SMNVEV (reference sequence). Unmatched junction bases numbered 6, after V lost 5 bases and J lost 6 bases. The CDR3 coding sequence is TGTGCCAGCAGTGTGACAGGGTGGAATGGCTACACCTTC. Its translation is CASSVTGWNGYTF.

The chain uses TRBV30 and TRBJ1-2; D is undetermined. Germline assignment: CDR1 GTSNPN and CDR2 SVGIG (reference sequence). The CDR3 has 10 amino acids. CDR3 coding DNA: TGTGCGAGGCGACACTATGGCTACACCTTC. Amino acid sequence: CARRHYGYTF.

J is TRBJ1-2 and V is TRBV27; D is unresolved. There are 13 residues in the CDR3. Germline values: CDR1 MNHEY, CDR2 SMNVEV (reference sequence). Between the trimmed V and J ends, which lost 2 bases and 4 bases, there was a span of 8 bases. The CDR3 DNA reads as TGTGCCAGCAGTTTAGGGCAGGCCTATGGCTACACCTTC. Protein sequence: CASSLGQAYGYTF.

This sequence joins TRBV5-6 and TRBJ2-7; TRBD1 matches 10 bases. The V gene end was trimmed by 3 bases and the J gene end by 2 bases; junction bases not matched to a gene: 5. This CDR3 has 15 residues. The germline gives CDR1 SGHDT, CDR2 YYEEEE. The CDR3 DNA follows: TGTGCCAGCAGCTCCCGGGACAGGGGACCCTACGAGCAGTACTTC. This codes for CASSSRDRGPYEQYF.

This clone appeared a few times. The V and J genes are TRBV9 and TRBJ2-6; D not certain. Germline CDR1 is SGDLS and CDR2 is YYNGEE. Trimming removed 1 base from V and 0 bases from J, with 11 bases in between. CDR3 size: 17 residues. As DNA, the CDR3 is TGTGCCAGCAGCGTAATTCCCCTGAGCTCTGGGGCCAACGTCCTGACTTTC. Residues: CASSVIPLSSGANVLTF.

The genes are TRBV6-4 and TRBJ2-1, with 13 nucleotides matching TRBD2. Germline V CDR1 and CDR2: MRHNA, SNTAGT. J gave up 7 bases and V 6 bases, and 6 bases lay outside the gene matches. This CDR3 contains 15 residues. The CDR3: CASSSGTSGANEQFF. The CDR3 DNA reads TGTGCCAGCAGCTCCGGGACTAGCGGGGCTAATGAGCAGTTCTTC.

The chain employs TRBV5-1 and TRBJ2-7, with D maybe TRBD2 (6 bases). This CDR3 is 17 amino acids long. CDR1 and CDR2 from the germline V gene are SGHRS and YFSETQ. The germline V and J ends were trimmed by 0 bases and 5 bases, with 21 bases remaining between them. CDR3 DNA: TGCGCCAGCAGCTTGGAGGGGCGATGGAGGGGAGGCGACGAGCAGTACTTC. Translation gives CASSLEGRWRGGDEQYF.

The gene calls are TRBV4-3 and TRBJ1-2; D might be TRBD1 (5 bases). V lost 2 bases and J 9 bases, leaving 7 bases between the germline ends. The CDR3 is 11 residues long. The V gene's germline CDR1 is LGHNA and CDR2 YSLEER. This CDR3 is CASSQQGRYTF. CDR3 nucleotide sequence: TGCGCCAGCAGCCAACAGGGACGCTACACCTTC.

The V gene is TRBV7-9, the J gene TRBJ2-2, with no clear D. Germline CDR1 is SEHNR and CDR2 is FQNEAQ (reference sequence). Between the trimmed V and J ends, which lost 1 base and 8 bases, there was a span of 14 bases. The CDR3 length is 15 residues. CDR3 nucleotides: TGTGCCAGCAGCTTAGTGCGGACCGACGAGGGGGAGCTGTTTTTT. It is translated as CASSLVRTDEGELFF.

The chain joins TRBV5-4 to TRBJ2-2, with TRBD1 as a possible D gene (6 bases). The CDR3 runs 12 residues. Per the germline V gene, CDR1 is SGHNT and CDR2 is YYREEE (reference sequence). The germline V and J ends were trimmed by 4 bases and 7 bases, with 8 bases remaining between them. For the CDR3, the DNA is TGTGCCAGCAGCGGGGGCATCGGGGAGCTGTTTTTT. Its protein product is CASSGGIGELFF.

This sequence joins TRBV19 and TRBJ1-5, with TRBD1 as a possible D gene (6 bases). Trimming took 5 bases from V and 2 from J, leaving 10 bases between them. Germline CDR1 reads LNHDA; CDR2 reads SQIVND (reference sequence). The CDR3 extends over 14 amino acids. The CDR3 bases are TGTGCCAGTAGTTCGGGACAACGCAATCAGCCCCAGCATTTT. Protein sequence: CASSSGQRNQPQHF.

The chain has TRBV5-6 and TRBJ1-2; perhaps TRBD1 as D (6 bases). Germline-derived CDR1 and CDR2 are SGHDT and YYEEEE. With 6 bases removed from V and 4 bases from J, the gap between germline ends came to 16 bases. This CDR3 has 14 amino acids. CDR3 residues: CASMEGQGFYGYTF. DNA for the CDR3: TGTGCCAGCATGGAAGGGCAGGGGTTCTATGGCTACACCTTC.

The CDR3 sequence: CASSLLGGYEQYV. CDR3 DNA: TGTGCCAGCAGCTTGCTCGGCGGATACGAGCAGTACGTC. J is TRBJ2-7 and V is TRBV7-6, with D unresolved. Germline loops: CDR1 SGHVS, CDR2 FNYEAQ. CDR3 length: 13 residues. Deletions cut 3 bases from V and 4 bases from J, with 10 bases between.

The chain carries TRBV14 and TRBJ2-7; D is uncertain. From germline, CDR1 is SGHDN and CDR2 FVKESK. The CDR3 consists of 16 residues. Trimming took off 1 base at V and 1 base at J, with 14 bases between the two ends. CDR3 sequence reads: CASSQGARTLSYEQYF. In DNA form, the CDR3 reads TGTGCCAGCAGCCAAGGGGCTCGAACCCTGTCCTACGAGCAGTACTTC.

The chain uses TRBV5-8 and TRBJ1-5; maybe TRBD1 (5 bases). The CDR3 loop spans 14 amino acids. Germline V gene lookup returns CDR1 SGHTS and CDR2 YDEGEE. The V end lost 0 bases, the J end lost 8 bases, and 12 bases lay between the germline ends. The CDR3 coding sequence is TGTGCCAGCAGCTTGGTGGCAGGGTATGAGCCCCAGCATTTT. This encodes CASSLVAGYEPQHF.

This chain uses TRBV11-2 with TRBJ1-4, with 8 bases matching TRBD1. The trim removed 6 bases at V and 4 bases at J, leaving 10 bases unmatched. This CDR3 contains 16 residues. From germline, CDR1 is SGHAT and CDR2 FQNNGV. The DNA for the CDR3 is TGTGCCAGCAGGGGTAGGAGGACAGGGCATAATGAAAAACTGTTTTTT. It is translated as CASRGRRTGHNEKLFF.

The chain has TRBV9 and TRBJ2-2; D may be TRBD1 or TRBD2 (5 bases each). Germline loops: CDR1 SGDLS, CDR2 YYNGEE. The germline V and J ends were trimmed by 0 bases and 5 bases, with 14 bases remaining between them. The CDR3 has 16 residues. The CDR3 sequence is CASSVAGTRDTGELFF. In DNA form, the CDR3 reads TGTGCCAGCAGCGTAGCCGGGACCCGGGATACCGGGGAGCTGTTTTTT.

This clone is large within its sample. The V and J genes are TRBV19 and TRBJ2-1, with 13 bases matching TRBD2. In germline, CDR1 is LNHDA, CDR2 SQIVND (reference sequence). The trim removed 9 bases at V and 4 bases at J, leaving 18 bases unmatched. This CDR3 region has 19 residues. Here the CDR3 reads CARPTTSGRSSSGYNEQFF. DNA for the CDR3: TGTGCCAGACCCACGACTAGCGGGAGGAGTAGTAGCGGGTACAATGAGCAGTTCTTC.

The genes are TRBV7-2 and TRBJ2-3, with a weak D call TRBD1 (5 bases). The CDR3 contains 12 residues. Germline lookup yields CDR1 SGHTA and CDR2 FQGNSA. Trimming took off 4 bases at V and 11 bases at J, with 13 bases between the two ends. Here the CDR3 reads CASSSADIGQYF. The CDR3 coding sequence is TGTGCCAGCAGCTCGGCGGACATAGGGCAGTATTTT.

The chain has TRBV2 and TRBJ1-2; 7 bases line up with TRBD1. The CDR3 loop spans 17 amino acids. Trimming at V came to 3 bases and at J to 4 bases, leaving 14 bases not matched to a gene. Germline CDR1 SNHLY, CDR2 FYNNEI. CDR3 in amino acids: CASSERPTGVGPYGYTF. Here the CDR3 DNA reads TGTGCCAGCAGTGAGCGCCCTACAGGGGTAGGACCCTATGGCTACACCTTC.

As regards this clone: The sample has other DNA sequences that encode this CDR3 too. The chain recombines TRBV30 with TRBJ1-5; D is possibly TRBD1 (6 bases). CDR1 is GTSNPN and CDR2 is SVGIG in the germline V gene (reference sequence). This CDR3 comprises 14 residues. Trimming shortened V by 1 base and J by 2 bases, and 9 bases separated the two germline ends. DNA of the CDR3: TGTGCCTGGAGTGGGAACAGGGGCAATCAGCCCCAGCATTTT. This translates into CAWSGNRGNQPQHF.